A selection of T cell receptor beta chains follows, all from one sample in a study of regulatory dendritic cells for organ transplantation. The antigens of these receptors remain unknown. The assay was immunoSEQ multiplex PCR, and TCRdb's table has in-frame clones only and misses some. The sample carries about 21,000 clones, 85% recorded once. The sequenced sample consisted of naive CD4+ T cells from blood cultured with dendritic cells. The origin of the receptors is a human donor in good health. Each CDR3 is given with its conserved first and last residue. D genes are given only for firm matches. A row's size may be missing; if present it is once, few, many or a size class.

v_call	clone_size	d_call	j_call	cdr3_length	cdr3_nt	cdr3_aa
TRBV7-8	-	-	TRBJ1-2	13	TGTGCCAGCAGCCCGGCAGGGGACTATGGCTACACCTTC	CASSPAGDYGYTF
TRBV9	-	-	TRBJ2-3	14	TGTGCCAGCAGCCAACGATGGGGCGCAGATACGCAGTATTTT	CASSQRWGADTQYF
TRBV7-6	-	-	TRBJ1-2	12	TGTGCCAGCAGCTCGGGCTATCCCAAGTTCACCTTC	CASSSGYPKFTF
TRBV7-3	-	TRBD1	TRBJ2-3	13	TGTGCCAGCAGCCCGACAGGGACAGATACGCAGTATTTT	CASSPTGTDTQYF
TRBV2	-	-	TRBJ1-1	19	TGTGCCAGCAGTGAGTTAGAATTTATGAGGCACAGGGATGACACTGAAGCTTTCTTT	CASSELEFMRHRDDTEAFF
TRBV6-5	once	-	TRBJ2-2	15	TGTGCCAGCAGTTACTCGAACCTGAACACCGGGGAGCTGTTTTTT	CASSYSNLNTGELFF
TRBV7-2	-	-	TRBJ1-2	15	TGTGCCAGCATCATTAGGTCCTCCAGGGTCTATGGCTACACCTTC	CASIIRSSRVYGYTF
TRBV5-5	-	-	TRBJ2-3	15	TGTGCCAGCAGCTTGGAGCCCGAGATCACAGATACGCAGTATTTT	CASSLEPEITDTQYF
TRBV6-5	few	-	TRBJ1-1	13	TGTGCCAGCAGTTACTCAGGAAGCGCGAGTGCTTTCTTT	CASSYSGSASAFF
TRBV5-4	-	-	TRBJ2-3	14	TGTGCCAGCAGCCCGTCGGTCCGCACAGATACGCAGTATTTT	CASSPSVRTDTQYF
TRBV2	-	-	TRBJ1-2	16	TGTGCCAGCAGGGAGGGGACACCCTGGGGGGACTATGGCTACACCTTC	CASREGTPWGDYGYTF
TRBV29-1	once	-	TRBJ1-1	13	TGCAGCGTCCTAAACCCCTGGGACACTGAAGCTTTCTTT	CSVLNPWDTEAFF
TRBV5-6	-	TRBD1	TRBJ1-2	14	TGTGCCAGCAGCTGGGACAGGGGATCCTATGGCTACACCTTC	CASSWDRGSYGYTF
TRBV19	few	-	TRBJ1-2	15	TGTGCCAGTAGTAATCCGGGGCGGATTATTGATGGCTACACCTTC	CASSNPGRIIDGYTF
TRBV19	-	-	TRBJ1-2	13	TGTGCCAGTAGTCTGGGCATCTACTATGGCTACACCTTC	CASSLGIYYGYTF
TRBV5-6	-	-	TRBJ1-2	15	TGTGCCAGCAGCTGGGTGACATTACAGAACTATGGCTACACCTTC	CASSWVTLQNYGYTF
TRBV18	few	-	TRBJ2-3	15	TGTGCCAGCTCACCAACGGCCGGGTTTACAGATACGCAGTATTTT	CASSPTAGFTDTQYF
TRBV10-2	-	-	TRBJ1-2	15	TGCGCCAGCAGTGGGAACCGCAATGCTGGCTATGGCTACACCTTC	CASSGNRNAGYGYTF
TRBV7-2	few	-	TRBJ1-2	15	TGTGCCAGCAGCTTTTTCGGGACTCCTGGGTATGGCTACACCTTC	CASSFFGTPGYGYTF
TRBV30	few	TRBD1	TRBJ1-5	13	TGTGCCTGGGGGACAGGGGGTGGCCAGCCCCAGCATTTT	CAWGTGGGQPQHF
TRBV7-9	-	-	TRBJ1-1	18	TGTGCCAGCAGCTTAGGGGCGGGAGGACAGAGCCCGAACACTGAAGCTTTCTTT	CASSLGAGGQSPNTEAFF
TRBV27	-	-	TRBJ2-5	13	TGTGCCAGCAGTTTATCGGGTCCAGAGACCCAGTACTTC	CASSLSGPETQYF
TRBV2	-	TRBD1	TRBJ1-2	15	TGTGCCAGCAGAGAAAGACAGGGTTATGTCTATGGCTACACCTTC	CASRERQGYVYGYTF
TRBV19	-	TRBD2	TRBJ2-1	15	TGTGCCAGTAGGAAACTAGCGGGAGACAGGAATGAGCAGTTCTTC	CASRKLAGDRNEQFF
TRBV6-1	few	-	TRBJ1-2	12	TGTGCCAGCAGCCAGGGCGGGAATGGCTACACCTTC	CASSQGGNGYTF
TRBV6-5	-	TRBD1	TRBJ1-3	15	TGTGCCAGCAGTTATGACAGGGGGCGAGGAAACACCATATATTTT	CASSYDRGRGNTIYF
TRBV11-2	-	TRBD1	TRBJ2-7	15	TGTGCCAGCAGCCTCACGGGACAGGGGGTTTACGAGCAGTACTTC	CASSLTGQGVYEQYF
TRBV28	-	TRBD1	TRBJ2-1	14	TGTGCCAGTTCAAACAGGGGGACCTACAATGAGCAGTTCTTC	CASSNRGTYNEQFF
TRBV18	once	TRBD2	TRBJ2-5	15	TGTGCCAGCTCACTCGGACTAGCCAGCCAAGAGACCCAGTACTTC	CASSLGLASQETQYF